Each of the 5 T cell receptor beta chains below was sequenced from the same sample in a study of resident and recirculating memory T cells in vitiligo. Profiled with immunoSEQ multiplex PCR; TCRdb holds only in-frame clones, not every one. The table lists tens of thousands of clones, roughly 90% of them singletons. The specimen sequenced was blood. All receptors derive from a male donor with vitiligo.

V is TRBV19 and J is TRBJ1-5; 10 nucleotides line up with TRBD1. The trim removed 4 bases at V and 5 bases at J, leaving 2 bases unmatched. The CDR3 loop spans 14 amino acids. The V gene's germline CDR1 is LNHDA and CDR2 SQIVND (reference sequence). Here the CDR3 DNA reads TGTGCCAGTAGTACGACAGGGGGCCATCAGCCCCAGCATTTT. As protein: CASSTTGGHQPQHF.

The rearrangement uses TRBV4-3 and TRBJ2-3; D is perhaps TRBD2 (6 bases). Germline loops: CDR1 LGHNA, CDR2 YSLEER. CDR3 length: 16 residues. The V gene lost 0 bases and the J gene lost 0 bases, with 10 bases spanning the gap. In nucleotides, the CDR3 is TGCGCCAGCAGCCAAGAACTAGCAGCTAGCACAGATACGCAGTATTTT. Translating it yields CASSQELAASTDTQYF.

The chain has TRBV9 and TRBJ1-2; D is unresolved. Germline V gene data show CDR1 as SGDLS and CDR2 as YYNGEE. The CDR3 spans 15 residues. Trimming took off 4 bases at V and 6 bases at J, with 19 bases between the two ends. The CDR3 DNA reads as TGTGCCAGCAGCCCCTACGGGAGGAATAGGAATGGCTACACCTTC. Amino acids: CASSPYGRNRNGYTF. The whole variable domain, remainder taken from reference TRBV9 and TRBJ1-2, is DSGVTQTPKHLITATGQRVTLRCSPRSGDLSVYWYQQSLDQGLQFLIQYYNGEERAKGNILERFSAQQFPDLHSELNLSSLELGDSALYFCASSPYGRNRNGYTFGSGTRLTVV.

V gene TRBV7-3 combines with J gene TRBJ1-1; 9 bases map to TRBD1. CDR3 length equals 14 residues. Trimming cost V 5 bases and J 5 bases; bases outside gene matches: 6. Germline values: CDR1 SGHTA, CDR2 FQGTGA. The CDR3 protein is CASSPQGAGTEAFF. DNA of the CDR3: TGTGCCAGCAGCCCACAGGGGGCTGGAACTGAAGCTTTCTTT.

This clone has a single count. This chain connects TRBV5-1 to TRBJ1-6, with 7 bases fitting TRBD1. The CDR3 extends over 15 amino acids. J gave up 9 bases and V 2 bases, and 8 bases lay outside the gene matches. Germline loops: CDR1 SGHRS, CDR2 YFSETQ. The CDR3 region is CASSLQGGRGSPLHF. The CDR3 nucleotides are TGCGCCAGCAGCTTACAAGGGGGCCGGGGTTCACCCCTCCACTTT.